The 19 T cell receptor beta chains below were found in one sample sequenced in a study of shared clonotypes between healthy human individuals. This table comes from immunoSEQ multiplex PCR, and its TCRdb copy is limited to in-frame clones, with some not included. The sample has 1,400,000 or so clones; approximately 98.5% are singletons. The material sequenced was naive CD4+ T cells sorted from blood. The subset here: CD45RA+ positively selected. All receptors derive from a young man in good health.

CDR3 in DNA: TGTGCCAGCAGCCTGACTAGCCCAGCCACCGGGGAGCTGTTTTTT. The encoded protein is CASSLTSPATGELFF. The chain couples TRBV5-4 to TRBJ2-2; 7 nucleotides line up with TRBD2. The CDR3 is 15 amino acids. The J segment lost 4 bases and the V segment lost 4 bases, leaving 7 bases of the junction unmatched. The germline CDR1 and CDR2 sequences are SGHNT and YYREEE (reference sequence).

This chain connects TRBV9 to TRBJ2-1; tentatively, D is TRBD1 (6 bases). V was cut by 4 bases and J by 4 bases, with 15 bases left in between. The CDR3 consists of 15 residues. The germline gives CDR1 SGDLS, CDR2 YYNGEE. In DNA, the CDR3 is TGTGCCAGCAGCATACAGGAAGGGGGTTACAATGAGCAGTTCTTC. Residues: CASSIQEGGYNEQFF.

V and J are TRBV11-2 and TRBJ2-1; 7 nucleotides align to TRBD2. This CDR3 has 17 residues. In germline, CDR1 is SGHAT, CDR2 FQNNGV. Losses at the gene ends were 5 bases for V and 9 bases for J; bases not matched to a gene: 19. In DNA form, the CDR3 reads TGTGCCAGCAGCCCGATTAGCGGGCCCCGGGGGTTAACTGAGCAGTTCTTC. Its translation is CASSPISGPRGLTEQFF.

The V call is TRBV5-4, the J call TRBJ2-1; D possibly corresponds to TRBD1 (6 bases). Between the trimmed V and J ends, which lost 2 bases and 2 bases, there was a span of 14 bases. This CDR3 is 16 amino acids long. Germline values: CDR1 SGHNT, CDR2 YYREEE (reference sequence). CDR3: CASSLNRDTTYNEQFF. Here the CDR3 DNA reads TGTGCCAGCAGCTTAAACCGGGACACGACCTACAATGAGCAGTTCTTC.

The chain is built from TRBV27 and TRBJ2-3, with a weak D call TRBD2 (5 bases). V was trimmed by 5 bases and J by 0 bases, leaving 12 bases between them. Germline loops: CDR1 MNHEY, CDR2 SMNVEV (reference sequence). The CDR3 totals 15 residues. CDR3 nucleotides: TGTGCCAGCAGTGAAGGGAGTCGGAGCACAGATACGCAGTATTTT. This sequence encodes CASSEGSRSTDTQYF.

This chain's CDR3 is CASSLVGGLAYEQYF. In DNA, the CDR3 is TGCGCCAGCAGCTTGGTCGGAGGACTAGCCTACGAGCAGTACTTC. The chain couples TRBV5-1 to TRBJ2-7; 7 bases fit TRBD2. Germline loops: CDR1 SGHRS, CDR2 YFSETQ. The CDR3 covers 15 residues. V gave up 0 bases and J gave up 2 bases; unmatched junction bases: 5.

This chain links TRBV28 with TRBJ1-5, with a tentative D call TRBD1 (5 bases). With 3 bases removed from V and 3 bases from J, the gap between germline ends came to 9 bases. The CDR3 consists of 14 residues. Germline CDR1 reads MDHEN; CDR2 reads SYDVKM. The CDR3 loop reads CASSFAGSNQPQHF. The DNA of the CDR3 is TGTGCCAGCAGTTTTGCAGGGTCCAATCAGCCCCAGCATTTT.

The chain couples TRBV6-4 to TRBJ2-1; D ambiguous. V dropped 1 base and J dropped 7 bases, with 14 bases sitting between them. Looked up from germline, CDR1 is MRHNA and CDR2 is SNTAGT. The CDR3 extends over 15 amino acids. In DNA form, the CDR3 reads TGTGCCAGCAGTGACTTTAGTTCTCCAACTAATGAGCAGTTCTTC. Amino acid sequence: CASSDFSSPTNEQFF.

V gene TRBV7-8 combines with J gene TRBJ1-3; D possibly corresponds to TRBD1 (6 bases). The CDR3 is 15 residues long. CDR1 SGHVS and CDR2 FQNEAQ come from the germline V gene. V lost 6 bases and J lost 2, with 14 bases in between. The CDR3 DNA follows: TGTGCCAGCAGACTCCCTACAGGGACTGGAAACACCATATATTTT. Translated: CASRLPTGTGNTIYF.

This clone was seen once. The chain combines TRBV19 with TRBJ1-5, with 8 bases identical to TRBD1. V shed 5 bases and J 5 bases; nucleotides not matched to a gene: 8. This CDR3 region has 15 residues. CDR1 and CDR2 (germline): LNHDA, SQIVND (reference sequence). The CDR3 DNA follows: TGTGCCAGTAGTCTCGACGACAGGGGAGATCAGCCCCAGCATTTT. This codes for CASSLDDRGDQPQHF.

The gene calls are TRBV10-1 and TRBJ2-7, with 8 bases fitting TRBD2. Germline CDR1 WNHNN, CDR2 SYGVQD (reference sequence). This CDR3 comprises 14 residues. Trimming cost V 3 bases and J 5 bases; bases outside gene matches: 6. The CDR3 sequence: CASSDGREADEQYF. CDR3 in DNA: TGCGCCAGCAGTGATGGGCGGGAGGCTGACGAGCAGTACTTC.

The chain joins TRBV30 to TRBJ2-1; D is possibly TRBD1 (5 bases). Trimming cost V 0 bases and J 5 bases, with 14 bases left between them. The germline V gene has CDR1 GTSNPN and CDR2 SVGIG (reference sequence). The CDR3 covers 15 residues. The CDR3 reads CAWSVEFGRDNEQFF. CDR3 sequence (DNA): TGTGCCTGGAGTGTTGAGTTTGGCAGGGACAATGAGCAGTTCTTC.

This chain joins TRBV9 and TRBJ2-7; the D call may be TRBD1 or TRBD2 (5 bases each). This CDR3 has 15 amino acids. Trimming removed 4 bases from V and 3 bases from J, with 17 bases in between. In germline, CDR1 is SGDLS, CDR2 YYNGEE. For the CDR3, the DNA is TGTGCCAGCAGCCCCCGAGGGGAATACAGCTACGAGCAGTACTTC. This translates into CASSPRGEYSYEQYF.

The gene calls are TRBV10-3 and TRBJ2-3; perhaps D is TRBD1 or TRBD2 (5 bases each). This CDR3 spans 14 amino acids. Germline CDR1 reads ENHRY; CDR2 reads SYGVKD. Trimming shortened V by 11 bases and J by 10 bases, and 25 bases separated the two germline ends. The CDR3 sequence is CASRASLGEWAQYF. CDR3 nucleotide sequence: TGTGCCTCCAGGGCCTCCCTGGGAGAGTGGGCGCAGTATTTT.

As concerns this clone: Other DNA sequences in this sample translate to the same CDR3. J is TRBJ2-1 and V is TRBV5-1; TRBD2 matches at 8 bases. The CDR3 has 15 amino acids. Per germline, CDR1 SGHRS and CDR2 YFSETQ. J lost 3 bases, V lost 4 bases, and 6 bases had no gene match. In DNA, the CDR3 is TGCGCCAGCAGCCCCTTAGCGGGAAGCTACAATGAGCAGTTCTTC. Encoded protein: CASSPLAGSYNEQFF.

This clone was counted a single time. Other nucleotide sequences from this sample produce the same CDR3. J is TRBJ1-5 and V is TRBV6-1; 9 bases are a match to TRBD1. The CDR3 covers 13 residues. The germline CDR1 and CDR2 sequences are MNHNS and SASEGT. Trimming took 6 bases from V and 4 from J; bases not matched to a gene: 1. Written as DNA, the CDR3 is TGTGCCAGCAGAGGGACAGGGAATCAGCCCCAGCATTTT. Protein sequence: CASRGTGNQPQHF.

The chain couples TRBV29-1 to TRBJ2-7, with TRBD2 matching over 8 bases. CDR1 and CDR2 (germline): SQVTM, ANQGSEA. Trimming at V came to 4 bases and at J to 5 bases, leaving 1 base not matched to a gene. There are 11 residues in the CDR3. CDR3 nucleotide sequence: TGCAGCGTTGGGACTAGCCACGAGCAGTACTTC. This codes for CSVGTSHEQYF.

Turning to this clone: This sample also contains other DNA sequences that code for the same CDR3. The CDR3 nucleotides read TGTGCCAGCAGTCGGACCTACAATGAGCAGTTCTTC. As protein: CASSRTYNEQFF. The chain employs TRBV6-1 and TRBJ2-1, with D unresolved. Trimming stripped 5 bases from V and 2 bases from J, with 4 bases between. The CDR3 length is 12 residues. CDR1 and CDR2 from the germline V gene are MNHNS and SASEGT.

To note about this clone: The germline gene is not matched at one end of the junction; a read error may be the cause. The genes are TRBV5-1 and TRBJ2-7; 10 nucleotides align to TRBD1. This CDR3 comprises 14 residues. Per germline, CDR1 SGHRS and CDR2 YFSETQ. The CDR3 DNA sequence: TGCGCCAGCAGCGTGACAGGGGGCTCCCACGAGCAGTACTTC. It yields the protein CASSVTGGSHEQYF. Based on the CDR3 plus reference TRBV5-1 and TRBJ2-7, the full variable domain is KAGVTQTPRYLIKTRGQQVTLSCSPISGHRSVSWYQQTPGQGLQFLFEYFSETQRNKGNFPGRFSGRQFSNSRSEMNVSTLELGDSALYLCASSVTGGSHEQYFGPGTRLTVT.